This T cell receptor (beta chain) was documented in a study of cytomegalovirus exposure and HLA in healthy donors. PCR was performed using 60 Vbeta and 13 Jbeta primers. Only in-frame clones appear in the TCRdb table, and some are missing; sequencing was by immunoSEQ multiplex PCR. The data show roughly 200,000 clones, over 70% seen once. The CDR3 runs 19 residues. This sequence originates from a man aged 40-49 years in good health and CMV-seronegative. The specimen sequenced was PBMCs. The chain carries TRBV1 and TRBJ2-4; the D call TRBD2 from the table was never checked on the DNA. TRBV1 is given as a pseudogene. The CDR3 sequence: CTSSQDPKEDPLAKNIQYF. For the CDR3, the DNA is TGCACCAGCAGCCAAGATCCGAAGGAGGACCCACTAGCCAAAAACATTCAGTACTTC.